These 24 T cell receptor beta chains came from one sample sequenced in a study of shared clonotypes between healthy human individuals. Repertoires were generated with immunoSEQ multiplex PCR, while TCRdb's copy carries only in-frame clones and drops some. The sample shows about 1.5 million clones, around 98% of them seen only once. The sequencing sample was made of naive CD4+ T cells sorted from blood. Subset defined: CD45RA+ positively selected. The receptors come from a man aged 25 to 40 in good health.

The chain joins TRBV2 to TRBJ1-2; TRBD1 is a possible D gene (5 bases). The CDR3 runs to 14 residues. Between the trimmed V and J ends, which lost 4 bases and 2 bases, there was a span of 11 bases. The germline CDR1 and CDR2 sequences are SNHLY and FYNNEI. In nucleotides, the CDR3 is TGTGCCAGCAGTGTGAGGTCAGGGAACTATGGCTACACCTTC. Translation gives CASSVRSGNYGYTF.

The rearrangement links TRBV5-4 to TRBJ2-7, with 13 bases identical to TRBD2. This CDR3 has 17 amino acids. Unmatched junction bases numbered 9, after V lost 0 bases and J lost 6 bases. Germline assignment: CDR1 SGHNT and CDR2 YYREEE (reference sequence). CDR3 nucleotide sequence: TGTGCCAGCAGCTTGGGGACTAGCGGGAGTCGCCGGAGCGAGCAGTACTTC. This translates into CASSLGTSGSRRSEQYF.

The chain joins TRBV19 to TRBJ2-5, with D possibly matching TRBD1 (6 bases). CDR1 is LNHDA and CDR2 is SQIVND in the germline V gene (reference sequence). The CDR3 extends over 15 amino acids. V shed 3 bases and J shed 3 bases, with 14 bases lying between them. This chain's CDR3 is CASSMWGGGEETQYF. CDR3 bases: TGTGCCAGTAGTATGTGGGGTGGGGGCGAAGAGACCCAGTACTTC. Complete variable domain (other parts from reference TRBV19 and TRBJ2-5): DGGITQSPKYLFRKEGQNVTLSCEQNLNHDAMYWYRQDPGQGLRLIYYSQIVNDFQKGDIAEGYSVSREKKESFPLTVTSAQKNPTAFYLCASSMWGGGEETQYFGPGTRLLVL.

About this clone: The same CDR3 arises from other DNA sequences in this sample as well. The rearrangement joins TRBV7-2 to TRBJ2-2; D may be TRBD2 (5 bases). CDR3 length: 13 residues. Germline CDR1 and CDR2: SGHTA and FQGNSA. Trimming stripped 3 bases from V and 7 bases from J, with 9 bases between. The CDR3 is CASSLVRGGELFF. CDR3 nucleotides: TGTGCCAGCAGCTTGGTCCGGGGCGGGGAGCTGTTTTTT.

This clone was picked up one time. The chain couples TRBV30 to TRBJ1-2, with D unresolved. This CDR3 has 14 residues. Trimming removed 4 bases at V and 0 bases at J, with 12 bases between. Per germline, CDR1 GTSNPN and CDR2 SVGIG (reference sequence). The CDR3 sequence: CAWTWQSPNYGYTF. Here the CDR3 DNA reads TGTGCCTGGACCTGGCAGAGCCCTAACTATGGCTACACCTTC. Together with reference TRBV30 and TRBJ1-2, the CDR3 gives the full variable domain: SQTIHQWPATLVQPVGSPLSLECTVEGTSNPNLYWYRQAAGRGLQLLFYSVGIGQISSEVPQNLSASRPQDRQFILSSKKLLLSDSGFYLCAWTWQSPNYGYTFGSGTRLTVV.

V and J are TRBV27 and TRBJ2-3; 8 bases match TRBD2. Losses at the gene ends were 7 bases for V and 6 bases for J; bases not matched to a gene: 6. The germline gives CDR1 MNHEY, CDR2 SMNVEV (reference sequence). The CDR3 is 13 amino acids. As DNA, the CDR3 is TGTGCCAGCAACCGGGGGGGGACCGATACGCAGTATTTT. Amino acid sequence: CASNRGGTDTQYF.

As for this clone: The identical CDR3 is also encoded by other nucleotide sequences in the sample. The chain combines TRBV5-4 with TRBJ1-5, with D unresolved. Germline CDR1 is SGHNT and CDR2 is YYREEE (reference sequence). The CDR3 loop spans 12 amino acids. Trimming cost V 1 base and J 6 bases, with 5 bases left between them. The CDR3 region is CASSLLGQPQHF. In DNA form, the CDR3 reads TGTGCCAGCAGCTTGTTGGGTCAGCCCCAGCATTTT. Full variable domain (rest looked up from reference TRBV5-4 and TRBJ1-5): ETGVTQSPTHLIKTRGQQVTLRCSSQSGHNTVSWYQQALGQGPQFIFQYYREEENGRGNFPPRFSGLQFPNYSSELNVNALELDDSALYLCASSLLGQPQHFGDGTRLSIL.

This chain connects TRBV4-3 to TRBJ2-3; 11 bases are a match to TRBD2. With 0 bases clipped from V and 5 bases from J, the junction kept 4 bases outside the gene matches. There are 16 residues in the CDR3. Germline V gives CDR1 LGHNA, CDR2 YSLEER. CDR3 sequence reads: CASSQDIAGGRDTQYF. The CDR3 DNA sequence: TGCGCCAGCAGCCAAGATATAGCGGGAGGGCGAGATACGCAGTATTTT.

This clone was picked up one time. The chain carries TRBV18 and TRBJ2-3, with 11 bases lining up with TRBD1. This CDR3 is built from 15 residues. Losses at the gene ends were 4 bases for V and 4 bases for J; bases not matched to a gene: 4. Germline values: CDR1 KGHSH, CDR2 LQKENI. In DNA, the CDR3 is TGTGCCAGCTCACGAGGGACAGGGGGTGCAGATACGCAGTATTTT. Translating gives CASSRGTGGADTQYF.

The chain has TRBV27 and TRBJ2-7; 14 positions agree with TRBD2. The V and J ends lost 1 base and 4 bases, in that order; junction bases with no gene match: 9. Per the germline V gene, CDR1 is MNHEY and CDR2 is SMNVEV (reference sequence). The CDR3 has 18 amino acids. The CDR3 bases are TGTGCCAGCAGTTTATTGCCGACTAGCGGGAGGGTTCGATACGAGCAGTACTTC. As protein: CASSLLPTSGRVRYEQYF.

Regarding this clone: This sample also contains other DNA sequences that code for the same CDR3. The V call is TRBV5-4, the J call TRBJ2-3; D remains unclear. V was pared by 0 bases and J by 4 bases, with 3 bases between. The CDR3 runs to 12 residues. Germline CDR1 is SGHNT and CDR2 is YYREEE (reference sequence). DNA of the CDR3: TGTGCCAGCAGCTTGGTGGCAGATACGCAGTATTTT. It is translated as CASSLVADTQYF.

This chain connects TRBV2 to TRBJ2-7; 7 bases are shared with TRBD2. Unmatched junction bases numbered 5, after V lost 6 bases and J lost 0 bases. Germline V gives CDR1 SNHLY, CDR2 FYNNEI. The CDR3 spans 14 residues. CDR3 region: CASSSSSGSYEQYF. The CDR3 DNA is TGTGCCAGCAGCTCATCTAGCGGCTCCTACGAGCAGTACTTC.

The chain uses TRBV10-3 and TRBJ2-1; D remains unclear. The CDR3 consists of 14 residues. The ends were cut back, 6 bases at V and 13 bases at J, with 22 bases in the middle. Looked up from germline, CDR1 is ENHRY and CDR2 is SYGVKD. Written as DNA, the CDR3 is TGTGCCATCAGGCTAGAAATTCTCAGAACCGAACAGTTCTTC. Translation: CAIRLEILRTEQFF.

The chain couples TRBV5-1 to TRBJ1-4; D is unresolved. CDR1 is SGHRS and CDR2 is YFSETQ in the germline V gene. The CDR3 extends over 14 amino acids. Trimming removed 1 base from V and 3 bases from J, with 7 bases in between. The chain's CDR3 is CASSLLPPNEKLFF. CDR3 nucleotides: TGCGCCAGCAGCTTGTTACCCCCTAATGAAAAACTGTTTTTT.

On this clone: In the same sample, other DNA sequences code for this CDR3. This chain uses TRBV18 with TRBJ1-5; D remains unclear. Germline V gives CDR1 KGHSH, CDR2 LQKENI. This CDR3 is 14 amino acids long. V was pared by 1 base and J by 4 bases, with 8 bases between. The CDR3 DNA follows: TGTGCCAGCTCACCACAGGGCTCGAATCAGCCCCAGCATTTT. This translates into CASSPQGSNQPQHF. The variable domain in full, with the rest retrieved from reference TRBV18 and TRBJ1-5, is NAGVMQNPRHLVRRRGQEARLRCSPMKGHSHVYWYRQLPEEGLKFMVYLQKENIIDESGMPKERFSAEFPKEGPSILRIQQVVRGDSAAYFCASSPQGSNQPQHFGDGTRLSIL.

The chain is built from TRBV7-2 and TRBJ2-7; D not certain. V lost 1 base and J lost 7, with 11 bases in between. CDR1 is SGHTA and CDR2 is FQGNSA in the germline V gene. This CDR3 spans 13 amino acids. The DNA of the CDR3 is TGTGCCAGCAGCTTAGAAAGGTTAAGGGAGCAGTACTTC. It codes for CASSLERLREQYF. Drawing the rest from reference TRBV7-2 and TRBJ2-7, the complete variable domain is GAGVSQSPSNKVTEKGKDVELRCDPISGHTALYWYRQSLGQGLEFLIYFQGNSAPDKSGLPSDRFSAERTGGSVSTLTIQRTQQEDSAVYLCASSLERLREQYFGPGTRLTVT.

The rearrangement links TRBV27 to TRBJ2-7; 8 bases are shared with TRBD2. Germline CDR1 is MNHEY and CDR2 is SMNVEV (reference sequence). The V and J ends lost 2 bases and 4 bases, in that order; junction bases with no gene match: 4. The CDR3 totals 14 residues. CDR3 nucleotides: TGTGCCAGCAGTTTACTAGCGGGTCGTTACGAGCAGTACTTC. It is translated as CASSLLAGRYEQYF.

The DNA of the CDR3 is TGTGCCAGCAGCCTTTCCAGGACTAGCGGGAGTACAACAGATACGCAGTATTTT. Translated, it gives CASSLSRTSGSTTDTQYF. The V gene is TRBV14, the J gene TRBJ2-3; 13 bases are a match to TRBD2. Trimming at V came to 4 bases and at J to 3 bases, leaving 10 bases not matched to a gene. The CDR3 is 18 amino acids. Germline V CDR1 and CDR2: SGHDN, FVKESK.

The chain links TRBV18 to TRBJ2-3; D is possibly TRBD2 (5 bases). The V and J ends lost 2 bases and 4 bases respectively, with 13 bases between them. Germline V gene lookup returns CDR1 KGHSH and CDR2 LQKENI. There are 15 residues in the CDR3. The DNA of the CDR3 is TGTGCCAGCTCACCAAAATCGGGAACGGCAGATACGCAGTATTTT. Its protein is CASSPKSGTADTQYF.

The chain joins TRBV5-4 to TRBJ2-7; 11 nucleotides agree with TRBD2. There are 16 residues in the CDR3. V was pared by 4 bases and J by 0 bases, with 6 bases of the junction left unmatched. Per the germline V gene, CDR1 is SGHNT and CDR2 is YYREEE (reference sequence). CDR3 bases: TGTGCCAGCAGCCAAAGACTAGCGGGATACTCCTACGAGCAGTACTTC. Translated, it gives CASSQRLAGYSYEQYF.

The V gene is TRBV2, the J gene TRBJ2-7, with 8 bases aligning to TRBD2. CDR1 and CDR2 from the germline V gene are SNHLY and FYNNEI. Germline trimming cut 4 bases from V and 6 bases from J; bases unmatched to any gene: 5. The CDR3 is 13 residues long. For the CDR3, the DNA is TGTGCCAGCAGTGCACCCGGGGGGGTCGAGCAGTACTTC. It codes for CASSAPGGVEQYF.

J is TRBJ2-7 and V is TRBV7-8; 9 nucleotides align to TRBD1. The CDR3 covers 12 residues. V was pared by 6 bases and J by 5 bases, with 2 bases of the junction left unmatched. Germline V gene sequence: CDR1 SGHVS, CDR2 FQNEAQ. This CDR3 reads CASRTGGNEQYF. The CDR3 bases are TGTGCCAGCAGGACAGGGGGAAACGAGCAGTACTTC.

J is TRBJ1-2 and V is TRBV10-2, with 7 bases matching TRBD1. CDR1 and CDR2 (germline): WSHSY, SAAADI. The CDR3 runs to 15 residues. With V trimmed by 6 bases and J by 6 bases, 13 bases remained unmatched. The CDR3 sequence is CASRAATGVGDGYTF. The CDR3 DNA reads TGCGCCAGCAGAGCAGCAACAGGGGTGGGTGATGGCTACACCTTC.

The rearrangement joins TRBV5-1 to TRBJ1-1, with TRBD1 matching over 11 bases. This CDR3 contains 16 residues. CDR1 and CDR2 from the germline V gene are SGHRS and YFSETQ. V lost 4 bases to trimming and J lost 0 bases; unmatched junction nucleotides: 5. The CDR3 is CASSPGQGAVNTEAFF. The CDR3 DNA reads TGCGCCAGCAGCCCAGGACAGGGGGCTGTGAACACTGAAGCTTTCTTT.